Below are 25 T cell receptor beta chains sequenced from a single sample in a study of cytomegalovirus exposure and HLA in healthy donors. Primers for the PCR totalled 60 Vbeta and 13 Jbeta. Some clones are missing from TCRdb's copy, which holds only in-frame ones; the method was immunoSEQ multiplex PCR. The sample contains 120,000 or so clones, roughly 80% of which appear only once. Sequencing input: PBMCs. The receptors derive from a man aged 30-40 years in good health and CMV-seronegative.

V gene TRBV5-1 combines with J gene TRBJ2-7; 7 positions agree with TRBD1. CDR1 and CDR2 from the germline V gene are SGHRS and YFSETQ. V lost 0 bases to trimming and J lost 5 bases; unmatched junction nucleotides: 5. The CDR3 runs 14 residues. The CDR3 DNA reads TGCGCCAGCAGCTTGGGACAGGGAAGGAACGAGCAGTACTTC. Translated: CASSLGQGRNEQYF.

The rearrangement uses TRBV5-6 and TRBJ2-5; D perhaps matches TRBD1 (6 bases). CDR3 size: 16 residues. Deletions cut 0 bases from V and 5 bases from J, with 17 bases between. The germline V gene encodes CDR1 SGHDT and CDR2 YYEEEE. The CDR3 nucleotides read TGTGCCAGCAGCTTGGGCGGTCTCAGGGGTATTGAGACCCAGTACTTC. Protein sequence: CASSLGGLRGIETQYF.

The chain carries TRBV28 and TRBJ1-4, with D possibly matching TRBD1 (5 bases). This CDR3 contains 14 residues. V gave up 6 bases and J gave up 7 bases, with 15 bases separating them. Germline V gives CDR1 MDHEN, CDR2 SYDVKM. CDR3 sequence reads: CASSQGPGGEKLFF. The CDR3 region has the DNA TGTGCCAGCAGCCAGGGTCCCGGCGGTGAAAAACTGTTTTTT.

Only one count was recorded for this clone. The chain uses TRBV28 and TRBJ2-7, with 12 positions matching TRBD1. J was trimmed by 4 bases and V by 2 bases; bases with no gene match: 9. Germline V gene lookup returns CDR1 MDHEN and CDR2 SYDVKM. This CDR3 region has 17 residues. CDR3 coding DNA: TGTGCCAGCAGTTTAATATTGGGGGACAGGGGGCGGTACGAGCAGTACTTC. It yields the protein CASSLILGDRGRYEQYF.

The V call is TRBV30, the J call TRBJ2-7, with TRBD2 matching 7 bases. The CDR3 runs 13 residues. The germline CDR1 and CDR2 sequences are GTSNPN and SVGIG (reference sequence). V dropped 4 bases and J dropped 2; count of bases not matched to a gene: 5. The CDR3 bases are TGTGCCTGGACGGTTGGGGGGGCCTACGAGCAGTACTTC. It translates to CAWTVGGAYEQYF.

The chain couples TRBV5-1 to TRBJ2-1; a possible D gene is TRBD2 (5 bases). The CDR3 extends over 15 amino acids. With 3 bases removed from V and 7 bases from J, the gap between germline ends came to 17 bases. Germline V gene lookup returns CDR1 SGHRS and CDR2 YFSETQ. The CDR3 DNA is TGCGCCAGCAGCTCACTAGAGTCAAGTCCGAATGAGCAGTTCTTC. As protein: CASSSLESSPNEQFF.

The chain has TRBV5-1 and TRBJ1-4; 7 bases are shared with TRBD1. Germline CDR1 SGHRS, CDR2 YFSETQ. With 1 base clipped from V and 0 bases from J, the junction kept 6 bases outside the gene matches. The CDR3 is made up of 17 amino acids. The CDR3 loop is CASSLIGQVATNEKLFF. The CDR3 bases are TGCGCCAGCAGCTTGATAGGACAGGTGGCAACTAATGAAAAACTGTTTTTT.

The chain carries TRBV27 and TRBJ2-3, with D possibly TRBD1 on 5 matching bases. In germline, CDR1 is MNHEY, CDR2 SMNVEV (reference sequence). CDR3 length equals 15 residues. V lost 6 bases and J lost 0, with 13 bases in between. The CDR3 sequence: CASRLRTRSTDTQYF. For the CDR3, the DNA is TGTGCCAGCAGGCTACGGACAAGGAGCACAGATACGCAGTATTTT.

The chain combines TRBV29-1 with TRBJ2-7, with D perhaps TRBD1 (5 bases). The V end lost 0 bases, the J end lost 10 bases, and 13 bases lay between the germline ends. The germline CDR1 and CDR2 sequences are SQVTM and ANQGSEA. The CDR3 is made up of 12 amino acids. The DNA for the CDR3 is TGCAGCGTTGAAGATAGGCAGGGTGGTCAGTACTTC. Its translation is CSVEDRQGGQYF.

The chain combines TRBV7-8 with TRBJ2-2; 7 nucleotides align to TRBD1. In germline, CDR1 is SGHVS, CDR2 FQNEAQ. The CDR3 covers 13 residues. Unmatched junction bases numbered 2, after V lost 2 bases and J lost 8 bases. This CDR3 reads CASSLQGEGELFF. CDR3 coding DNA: TGTGCCAGCAGCTTACAGGGGGAGGGGGAGCTGTTTTTT.

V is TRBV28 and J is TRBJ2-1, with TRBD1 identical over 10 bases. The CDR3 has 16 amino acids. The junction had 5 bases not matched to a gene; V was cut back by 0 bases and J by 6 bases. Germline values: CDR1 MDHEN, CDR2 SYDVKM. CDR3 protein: CASSLWGQGYGNEQFF. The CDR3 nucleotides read TGTGCCAGCAGTTTATGGGGACAGGGGTATGGCAATGAGCAGTTCTTC.

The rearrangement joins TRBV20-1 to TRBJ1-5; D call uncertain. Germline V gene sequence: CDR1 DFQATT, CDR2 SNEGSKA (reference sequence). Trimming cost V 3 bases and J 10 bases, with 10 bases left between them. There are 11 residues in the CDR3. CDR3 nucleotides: TGCAGTGCTAGTCCCGGCGGACCCCAGCATTTT. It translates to CSASPGGPQHF.

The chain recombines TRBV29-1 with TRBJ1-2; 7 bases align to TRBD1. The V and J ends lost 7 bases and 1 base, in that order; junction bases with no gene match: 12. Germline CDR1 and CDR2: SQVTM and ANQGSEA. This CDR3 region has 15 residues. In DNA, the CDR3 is TGCAGCGCCCTCGCGGTAGGGGGCCATAACTATGGCTACACCTTC. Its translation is CSALAVGGHNYGYTF.

CDR3 sequence: CASSVGSAGGTGELFF. The DNA of the CDR3 is TGTGCCAGCAGCGTAGGATCGGCGGGAGGGACCGGGGAGCTGTTTTTT. The gene calls are TRBV9 and TRBJ2-2; TRBD2 aligns across 9 bases. Unmatched junction bases numbered 5, after V lost 0 bases and J lost 5 bases. The V gene's germline CDR1 is SGDLS and CDR2 YYNGEE. CDR3 length: 16 residues.

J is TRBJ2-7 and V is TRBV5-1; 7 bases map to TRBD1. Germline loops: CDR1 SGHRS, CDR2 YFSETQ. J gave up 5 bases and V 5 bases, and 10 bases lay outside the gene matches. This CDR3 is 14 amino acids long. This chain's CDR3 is CASRLDRGHHEQYF. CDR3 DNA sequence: TGCGCCAGCAGATTAGATAGGGGGCACCACGAGCAGTACTTC.

The CDR3 DNA is TGTGCCAGCAGCACCGGCGGCCCCGGGGAGCTGTTTTTT. Translating gives CASSTGGPGELFF. The V call is TRBV7-6, the J call TRBJ2-2; no clear D gene. The CDR3 is 13 amino acids. Deletions cut 5 bases from V and 6 bases from J, with 10 bases between. The germline CDR1 and CDR2 sequences are SGHVS and FNYEAQ.

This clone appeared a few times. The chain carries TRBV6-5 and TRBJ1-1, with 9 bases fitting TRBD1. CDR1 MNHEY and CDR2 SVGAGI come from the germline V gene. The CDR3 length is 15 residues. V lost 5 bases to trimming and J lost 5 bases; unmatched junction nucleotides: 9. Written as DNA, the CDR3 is TGTGCCAGCAGTCCAGGACAGGGGACGGGAACTGAAGCTTTCTTT. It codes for CASSPGQGTGTEAFF.

As DNA, the CDR3 is TGTGCCAGCAGCTTGGGCCTAGGTTACAATGAGCAGTTCTTC. Amino acids: CASSLGLGYNEQFF. The chain combines TRBV5-4 with TRBJ2-1; D is uncertain. The CDR3 has 14 amino acids. V lost 0 bases to trimming and J lost 4 bases, with 8 bases between them. Germline V gene lookup returns CDR1 SGHNT and CDR2 YYREEE (reference sequence).

As DNA, the CDR3 is TGTGCCAGCAGTACCCCCGGACAGGGGTTATACAATGAGCAGTTCTTC. Translation gives CASSTPGQGLYNEQFF. The chain combines TRBV28 with TRBJ2-1; TRBD1 agrees at 9 bases. The germline V gene encodes CDR1 MDHEN and CDR2 SYDVKM. With 5 bases clipped from V and 4 bases from J, the junction kept 9 bases outside the gene matches. There are 16 residues in the CDR3.

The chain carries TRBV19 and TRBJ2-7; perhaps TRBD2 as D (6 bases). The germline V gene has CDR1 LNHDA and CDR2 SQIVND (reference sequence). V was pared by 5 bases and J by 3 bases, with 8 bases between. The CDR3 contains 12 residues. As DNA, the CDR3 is TGTGCCAGTAGTGGAGGGGTCTACGAGCAGTACTTC. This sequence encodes CASSGGVYEQYF.

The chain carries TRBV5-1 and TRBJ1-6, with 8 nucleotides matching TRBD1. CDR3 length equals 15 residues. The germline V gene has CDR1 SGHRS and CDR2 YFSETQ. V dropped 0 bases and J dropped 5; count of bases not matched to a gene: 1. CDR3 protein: CASSLEGQDNSPLHF. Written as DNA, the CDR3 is TGCGCCAGCAGCTTGGAGGGACAGGATAATTCACCCCTCCACTTT.

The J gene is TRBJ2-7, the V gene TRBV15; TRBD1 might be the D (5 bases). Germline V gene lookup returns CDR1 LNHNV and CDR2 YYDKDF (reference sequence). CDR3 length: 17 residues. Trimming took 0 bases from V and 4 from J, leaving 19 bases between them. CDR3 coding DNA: TGTGCCACCAGCAGAGACTTAGGACAAGGGATAAGGTACGAGCAGTACTTC. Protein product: CATSRDLGQGIRYEQYF.

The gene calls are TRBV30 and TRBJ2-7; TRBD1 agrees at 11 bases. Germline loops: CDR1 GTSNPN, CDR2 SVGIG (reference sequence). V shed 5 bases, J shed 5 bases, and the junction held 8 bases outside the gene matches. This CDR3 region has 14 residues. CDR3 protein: CAWSVGTGGNEQYF. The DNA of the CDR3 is TGTGCCTGGTCGGTGGGGACAGGGGGTAACGAGCAGTACTTC.

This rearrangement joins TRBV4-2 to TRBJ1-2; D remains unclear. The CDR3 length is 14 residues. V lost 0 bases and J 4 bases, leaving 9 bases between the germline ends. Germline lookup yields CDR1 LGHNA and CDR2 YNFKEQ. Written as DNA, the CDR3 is TGTGCCAGCAGCCAAGAATCGCCACTCTATGGCTACACCTTC. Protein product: CASSQESPLYGYTF.

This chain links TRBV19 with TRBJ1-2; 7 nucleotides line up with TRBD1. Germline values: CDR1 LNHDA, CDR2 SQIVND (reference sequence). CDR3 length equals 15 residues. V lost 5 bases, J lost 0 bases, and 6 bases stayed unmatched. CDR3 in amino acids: CASSADRLANYGYTF. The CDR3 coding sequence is TGTGCCAGTAGTGCGGACAGGTTAGCTAACTATGGCTACACCTTC.